This is a list of T cell receptor beta chains from one sample in a study of T cell repertoires in cytomegalovirus infection. MiXCR, applied by TCRdb to the reads, yields one record per CDR3 protein. The table has about half a million distinct CDR3 sequences, about 33% seen once; the top ten hold around a sixth. No antigens are known for them. Sequencing used cultured PBMCs, obtained from culture after CMV antigen stimulation. Receptors originate from a human donor in good health (CMV status not recorded). Some clones in this sample may be carry-over from other donors' samples. The CDR3 runs from the conserved cysteine through the conserved F or W. The order of the fields is J gene, D gene, clone size, V gene, CDR3 DNA, CDR3 protein. The D gene is left open where the match is weak. Clone size is given for some rows only: seen once, a few or many times, or a class if the clone is expanded.

j_call: TRBJ2-5; d_call: TRBD1; clone_size: -; v_call: TRBV11-2; cdr3_nt: TGTGCCAGCAGCGCAGGGACAGGTAGAGAGACCCAGTACTTC; cdr3_aa: CASSAGTGRETQYF
j_call: TRBJ2-7; d_call: TRBD2; clone_size: -; v_call: TRBV5-6; cdr3_nt: TGTGCCAGCAGCCAAGTGGGGGGACTATCCTACGAGCAGTACTTC; cdr3_aa: CASSQVGGLSYEQYF
j_call: TRBJ2-3; d_call: -; clone_size: few; v_call: TRBV12-3/TRBV12-4; cdr3_nt: TGTGCCAGCAGCTCCGTCCCGGGTGTGAGCACAGATACGCAGTATTTT; cdr3_aa: CASSSVPGVSTDTQYF
j_call: TRBJ2-1; d_call: TRBD2; clone_size: -; v_call: TRBV24-1; cdr3_nt: TGTGCCACCAGTGATCCCGGGACTAGCGGGACAAGGAATGAGCAGTTCTTC; cdr3_aa: CATSDPGTSGTRNEQFF
j_call: TRBJ2-1; d_call: TRBD2; clone_size: many; v_call: TRBV7-6; cdr3_nt: TGTGCCAGCAGCTTAGACAGCGGGAGGGTGGATGAGCAGTTCTTC; cdr3_aa: CASSLDSGRVDEQFF
j_call: TRBJ1-1; d_call: TRBD1; clone_size: -; v_call: TRBV29-1; cdr3_nt: TGCAGCGTTGGACAGGGAAGGGCGACTGAAGCTTTCTTT; cdr3_aa: CSVGQGRATEAFF
j_call: TRBJ1-1; d_call: TRBD1; clone_size: few; v_call: TRBV19; cdr3_nt: TGTGCCAGTAGTTACGGACAGGGAAACACTGAAGCTTTCTTT; cdr3_aa: CASSYGQGNTEAFF
j_call: TRBJ1-2; d_call: -; clone_size: -; v_call: TRBV28; cdr3_nt: TGTGCCAGCAGCCCAGGGATGGGCTACACCTTC; cdr3_aa: CASSPGMGYTF
j_call: TRBJ2-3; d_call: -; clone_size: -; v_call: TRBV9; cdr3_nt: TGTGCCAGCAGCGCTTCCGGGCCCCTTAGTAATACGCAGTATTTT; cdr3_aa: CASSASGPLSNTQYF
j_call: TRBJ1-1; d_call: -; clone_size: -; v_call: TRBV3-1; cdr3_nt: TGTGCCAGCAGTCGGGGGGATGAAGCTTTCTTT; cdr3_aa: CASSRGDEAFF
j_call: TRBJ1-5; d_call: -; clone_size: many; v_call: TRBV18; cdr3_nt: TGTGCCAGCTCACCAGTGATGGGCAATCAGCCCCAGCATTTT; cdr3_aa: CASSPVMGNQPQHF
j_call: TRBJ2-3; d_call: TRBD2; clone_size: few; v_call: TRBV6-2/TRBV6-3; cdr3_nt: TGTGCCAGCAGCCCCATTTCGACTAGCGGGCTGTCAGCAGATACGCAGTATTTT; cdr3_aa: CASSPISTSGLSADTQYF
j_call: TRBJ1-1; d_call: -; clone_size: -; v_call: TRBV2; cdr3_nt: TGTGCCAGCAGTGAAGGACAGGTTACAAACACTGAAGCTTTCTTT; cdr3_aa: CASSEGQVTNTEAFF
j_call: TRBJ2-7; d_call: -; clone_size: -; v_call: TRBV7-2; cdr3_nt: TGTGCCAGCAGCTTAAGCGGAGACCCCTCCTACGAGCAGTACTTC; cdr3_aa: CASSLSGDPSYEQYF
j_call: TRBJ2-7; d_call: -; clone_size: many; v_call: TRBV7-2; cdr3_nt: TGTGCCAGCAGCTTACAGGGGACCTACGAGCAGTACTTC; cdr3_aa: CASSLQGTYEQYF
j_call: TRBJ1-4; d_call: -; clone_size: -; v_call: TRBV29-1; cdr3_nt: TGCAGCGTTGGGGGGGGTGAAAAACTGTTTTTT; cdr3_aa: CSVGGGEKLFF
j_call: TRBJ2-3; d_call: TRBD2; clone_size: few; v_call: TRBV29-1; cdr3_nt: TGCAGCGTTTCCGGGACTAGCGTCACAGATACGCAGTATTTT; cdr3_aa: CSVSGTSVTDTQYF